This T cell receptor beta chain appears in the sequencing data of a study of blood T cell repertoires in COVID-19. About the study: Donors in the United States, Italy and Spain gave samples during acute or convalescent COVID-19. PBMCs, B-cell-depleted T cells, or T cells provided the cDNA or gDNA that made up the material.

Per the original methods: Amplifying reference gene primers gave estimates of nucleated cell counts. The protocol was immunoSEQ multiplex PCR, while the TCRdb copy is restricted to in-frame clones and leaves out a portion. That table supplies the V and J calls and clone size; D and trimming were determined from the DNA. The table includes roughly 220,000 clones, under 90% detected once. This clone was recorded only once. The sequence was obtained from an older woman who had recovered from COVID-19. Sequenced: peripheral blood.

CDR3 amino acids: CASSSTGSTDTQYF. DNA for the CDR3: TGCGCCAGCAGCTCGACAGGGAGCACAGATACGCAGTATTTT. The gene calls are TRBV5-1 and TRBJ2-3; TRBD1 matches 7 bases. The germline CDR1 and CDR2 sequences are SGHRS and YFSETQ. With V trimmed by 3 bases and J by 0 bases, 1 base remained unmatched. The CDR3 covers 14 residues.